The 23 T cell receptor beta chains below come from one sample, sequenced in a study of a mutant IDH1 vaccine in newly diagnosed glioma (dated by TCRdb to about 2021). No antigen has been assigned to these receptors. What this sample's time point label stands for: week 35, safety follow-up. Every vaccine dose consisted of 300 ug of a 20-mer mutant IDH1 peptide in Montanide, administered subcutaneously together with topical imiquimod. Library preparation used the immunoSEQ multiplex PCR assay. What TCRdb holds here is the immuneACCESS table cut down to in-frame rearrangements. Part of the clones is not present; checked against another copy, under half of the missing clones reflect an unresolved V gene, and the others are unexplained. A total of 50,000 to 70,000 clones appear in this sample, around 84% of them only once. The ten largest clones add up to about 4.2% of the sample. This material consisted of PBMCs, taken from a glioma patient whose treatment included an IDH1 peptide vaccine. These receptors were taken from a man aged 30 to 45 with glioma.

This clone was detected only a few times. V gene TRBV5-1 combines with J gene TRBJ1-4; D possibly corresponds to TRBD1 (6 bases). CDR1 SGHRS and CDR2 YFSETQ come from the germline V gene. The CDR3 is 15 amino acids. V was cut by 2 bases and J by 2 bases, with 10 bases left in between. CDR3 region: CASSFRGDTNEKLFF. The CDR3 nucleotides read TGCGCCAGCAGCTTTAGGGGGGACACTAATGAAAAACTGTTTTTT.

The rearrangement joins TRBV6-1 to TRBJ1-5, with no clear D. V lost 6 bases and J 3 bases, leaving 9 bases between the germline ends. Germline CDR1 and CDR2: MNHNS and SASEGT. The length of the CDR3 is 13 residues. DNA of the CDR3: TGTGCCAGCAGCCGGGAATCCAATCAGCCCCAGCATTTT. Protein product: CASSRESNQPQHF.

V gene TRBV11-3 combines with J gene TRBJ2-3, with TRBD1 matching over 9 bases. Germline loops: CDR1 SGHNT, CDR2 YENEEA. After removal of 5 bases from V and 3 bases from J, the junction contained 6 bases not matched to a gene. This CDR3 region has 15 residues. CDR3 region: CASSPGTGKTDTQYF. The CDR3 DNA is TGTGCCAGCAGCCCCGGGACAGGGAAGACAGATACGCAGTATTTT. Together with reference TRBV11-3 and TRBJ2-3, the CDR3 gives the full variable domain: EAGVVQSPRYKIIEKKQPVAFWCNPISGHNTLYWYLQNLGQGPELLIRYENEEAVDDSQLPKDRFSAERLKGVDSTLKIQPAELGDSAVYLCASSPGTGKTDTQYFGPGTRLTVL.

V is TRBV20-1 and J is TRBJ1-3, with D hard to call. V was shortened by 4 bases and J by 0 bases, with 1 base between the two germline ends. Germline loops: CDR1 DFQATT, CDR2 SNEGSKA (reference sequence). This CDR3 spans 11 amino acids. DNA of the CDR3: TGCAGTGCTATCTCTGGAAACACCATATATTTT. This codes for CSAISGNTIYF.

The J gene is TRBJ2-3, the V gene TRBV28; a possible D gene is TRBD2 (6 bases). Germline V gene data show CDR1 as MDHEN and CDR2 as SYDVKM. V was trimmed by 6 bases and J by 2 bases, leaving 15 bases between them. The CDR3 runs to 15 residues. CDR3 DNA sequence: TGTGCCAGCAGGGGCCCGGCGGGGACCACAGATACGCAGTATTTT. Translating it yields CASRGPAGTTDTQYF.

The chain has TRBV30 and TRBJ1-5; 10 nucleotides line up with TRBD1. This CDR3 contains 15 residues. Germline CDR1 reads GTSNPN; CDR2 reads SVGIG (reference sequence). J gave up 2 bases and V 0 bases, and 1 base lay outside the gene matches. For the CDR3, the DNA is TGTGCCTGGAGTGTAGGGACAGGGGGCAATCAGCCCCAGCATTTT. Encoded protein: CAWSVGTGGNQPQHF.

The V gene is TRBV19, the J gene TRBJ1-1; possible D gene TRBD1, 5 bases. Germline assignment: CDR1 LNHDA and CDR2 SQIVND (reference sequence). The CDR3 is made up of 14 amino acids. V gave up 8 bases and J gave up 0 bases, with 13 bases separating them. The CDR3 sequence: CASDDSLLNTEAFF. DNA of the CDR3: TGTGCCAGTGACGACAGCCTTCTGAACACTGAAGCTTTCTTT.

The CDR3 is CASGLVLIGTSGGARETQYF. CDR3 sequence (DNA): TGTGCTAGTGGTTTGGTACTTATCGGGACTAGCGGGGGGGCCCGAGAGACCCAGTACTTC. The chain carries TRBV12-5 and TRBJ2-5; TRBD2 agrees at 16 bases. The V and J ends lost 0 bases and 4 bases, in that order; junction bases with no gene match: 11. This CDR3 has 20 residues. The V gene's germline CDR1 is LGHNT and CDR2 FRNRAP. Based on the CDR3 plus reference TRBV12-5 and TRBJ2-5, the full variable domain is DARVTQTPRHKVTEMGQEVTMRCQPILGHNTVFWYRQTMMQGLELLAYFRNRAPLDDSGMPKDRFSAEMPDATLATLKIQPSEPRDSAVYFCASGLVLIGTSGGARETQYFGPGTRLLVL.

CDR3 residues: CASSFGTENQPQHF. The CDR3 DNA sequence: TGTGCCAGCAGCTTCGGGACCGAGAATCAGCCCCAGCATTTT. The chain joins TRBV7-8 to TRBJ1-5, with D possibly TRBD1 on 5 matching bases. The germline V gene has CDR1 SGHVS and CDR2 FQNEAQ. V was cut by 3 bases and J by 4 bases, with 10 bases left in between. CDR3 size: 14 residues.

The chain uses TRBV18 and TRBJ2-3; D not certain. Germline values: CDR1 KGHSH, CDR2 LQKENI. With 0 bases removed from V and 3 bases from J, the gap between germline ends came to 4 bases. This CDR3 spans 13 amino acids. The CDR3 nucleotides read TGTGCCAGCTCACCACCGCGGACAGATACGCAGTATTTT. This translates into CASSPPRTDTQYF.

The J gene is TRBJ2-3, the V gene TRBV7-8; D is undetermined. CDR1 is SGHVS, CDR2 FQNEAQ, per germline. This CDR3 has 13 amino acids. V lost 4 bases and J lost 4, with 9 bases in between. Written as DNA, the CDR3 is TGTGCCAGCAGCTCTACGATCGCAGATACGCAGTATTTT. As protein: CASSSTIADTQYF.

The V gene is TRBV7-8, the J gene TRBJ2-7, with D perhaps TRBD1 (7 bases). The CDR3 has 15 residues. Germline CDR1 SGHVS, CDR2 FQNEAQ. V was clipped by 1 base and J by 2 bases, with 12 bases between them. CDR3 residues: CASSLGRDRTYEQYF. The CDR3 DNA reads as TGTGCCAGCAGCTTAGGGAGGGACAGAACCTACGAGCAGTACTTC.

The chain combines TRBV6-5 with TRBJ2-2; D ambiguous. This CDR3 spans 15 amino acids. Trimming shortened V by 0 bases and J by 3 bases, and 8 bases separated the two germline ends. CDR1 MNHEY and CDR2 SVGAGI come from the germline V gene. This chain's CDR3 is CASSYSGIDTGELFF. The CDR3 nucleotides are TGTGCCAGCAGTTACTCAGGGATTGACACCGGGGAGCTGTTTTTT.

The chain has TRBV14 and TRBJ2-7, with no clear D. V was shortened by 1 base and J by 0 bases, with 7 bases between the two germline ends. Germline CDR1 and CDR2: SGHDN and FVKESK. The CDR3 has 14 residues. CDR3 protein: CASSQGLGSYEQYF. The DNA for the CDR3 is TGTGCCAGCAGCCAAGGGCTAGGCTCCTACGAGCAGTACTTC.

The chain combines TRBV19 with TRBJ1-5; TRBD1 aligns across 7 bases. V shed 6 bases, J shed 4 bases, and the junction held 6 bases outside the gene matches. Germline V lookup: CDR1 LNHDA, CDR2 SQIVND (reference sequence). The CDR3 covers 14 residues. CDR3 coding DNA: TGTGCCAGTAGCCGGGACAGACAGAATCAGCCCCAGCATTTT. Protein: CASSRDRQNQPQHF.

The chain joins TRBV10-2 to TRBJ2-2; D is ambiguous. Germline assignment: CDR1 WSHSY and CDR2 SAAADI. V lost 5 bases and J lost 0, with 7 bases in between. CDR3 size: 14 residues. The CDR3 coding sequence is TGCGCCAGCAGTCAGGCAGCGAACACCGGGGAGCTGTTTTTT. This gives the protein CASSQAANTGELFF.

This rearrangement joins TRBV14 to TRBJ1-6; no clear D. Germline assignment: CDR1 SGHDN and CDR2 FVKESK. V was pared by 8 bases and J by 7 bases, with 9 bases between. The CDR3 has 12 residues. The CDR3 spells CASAFSNSPLHF. As DNA, the CDR3 is TGTGCCAGCGCCTTCTCCAATTCACCCCTCCACTTT.

V and J are TRBV11-3 and TRBJ1-1, with D hard to call. This CDR3 region has 13 residues. Germline V gene sequence: CDR1 SGHNT, CDR2 YENEEA. With 5 bases removed from V and 1 base from J, the gap between germline ends came to 8 bases. The CDR3 coding sequence is TGTGCCAGCAGCCAAACTACGAACACTGAAGCTTTCTTT. Its protein is CASSQTTNTEAFF.

This rearrangement joins TRBV19 to TRBJ2-3; 8 bases agree with TRBD2. This CDR3 contains 15 residues. V shed 1 base and J 1 base; nucleotides not matched to a gene: 1. Germline V gene lookup returns CDR1 LNHDA and CDR2 SQIVND (reference sequence). In nucleotides, the CDR3 is TGTGCCAGTAGTATAGGGCGGGGGGGCACAGATACGCAGTATTTT. This translates into CASSIGRGGTDTQYF.

This chain connects TRBV27 to TRBJ2-1; D not certain. The germline V gene has CDR1 MNHEY and CDR2 SMNVEV (reference sequence). V shed 6 bases and J shed 4 bases, with 7 bases lying between them. The CDR3 has 12 residues. The CDR3 DNA follows: TGTGCCAGCAGAACAGAATACAATGAGCAGTTCTTC. Residues: CASRTEYNEQFF.

The rearrangement uses TRBV21-1 and TRBJ2-2; TRBD1, the D gene given by the table, was not confirmed from the DNA. TRBV21-1 is annotated as a pseudogene. This CDR3 comprises 19 residues. As DNA, the CDR3 is TGTGCCAGCAGCAAAGCACCGATGGACAGCCCGGGTAACACCGGGGAGCTGTTTTTT. Translated: CASSKAPMDSPGNTGELFF.

The chain links TRBV15 to TRBJ2-2, with unresolved D. The CDR3 contains 13 residues. The V gene lost 6 bases and the J gene lost 6 bases, with 11 bases spanning the gap. CDR1 LNHNV and CDR2 YYDKDF come from the germline V gene (reference sequence). CDR3 DNA: TGTGCCACCAGTTCTACGAGCCCCGGGGAGCTGTTTTTT. Its protein product is CATSSTSPGELFF.

The chain carries TRBV30 and TRBJ1-1; no clear D. CDR1 and CDR2 from the germline V gene are GTSNPN and SVGIG (reference sequence). The CDR3 spans 13 residues. Trimming pared 0 bases from V and 8 bases from J, leaving 13 bases between. In DNA form, the CDR3 reads TGTGCCTGGAGTGTATTACCGTCCCCCGAAGCTTTCTTT. As protein: CAWSVLPSPEAFF.